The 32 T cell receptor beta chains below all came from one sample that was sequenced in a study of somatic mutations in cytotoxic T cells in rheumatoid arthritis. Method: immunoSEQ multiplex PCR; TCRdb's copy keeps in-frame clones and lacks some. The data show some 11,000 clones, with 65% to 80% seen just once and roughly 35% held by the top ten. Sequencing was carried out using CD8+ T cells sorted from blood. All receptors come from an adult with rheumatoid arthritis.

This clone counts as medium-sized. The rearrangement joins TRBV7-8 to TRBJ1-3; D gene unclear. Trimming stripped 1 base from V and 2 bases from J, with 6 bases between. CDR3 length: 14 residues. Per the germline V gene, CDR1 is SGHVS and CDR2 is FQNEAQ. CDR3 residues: CASSLDSTGNTIYF. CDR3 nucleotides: TGTGCCAGCAGCTTAGACAGTACTGGAAACACCATATATTTT.

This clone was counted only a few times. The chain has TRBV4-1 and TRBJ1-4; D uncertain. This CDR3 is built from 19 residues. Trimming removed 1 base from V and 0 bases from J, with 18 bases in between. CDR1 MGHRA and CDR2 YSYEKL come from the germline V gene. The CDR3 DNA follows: TGCGCCAGCAGCCAAGGGTCGTCCACCCATCCAGCAACTAATGAAAAACTGTTTTTT. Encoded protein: CASSQGSSTHPATNEKLFF.

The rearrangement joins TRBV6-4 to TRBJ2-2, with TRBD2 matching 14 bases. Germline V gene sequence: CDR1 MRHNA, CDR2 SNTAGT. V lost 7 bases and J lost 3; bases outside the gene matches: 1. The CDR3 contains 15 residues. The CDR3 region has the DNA TGTGCCAGCAAGGGACTAGCGGGAGACACCGGGGAGCTGTTTTTT. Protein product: CASKGLAGDTGELFF.

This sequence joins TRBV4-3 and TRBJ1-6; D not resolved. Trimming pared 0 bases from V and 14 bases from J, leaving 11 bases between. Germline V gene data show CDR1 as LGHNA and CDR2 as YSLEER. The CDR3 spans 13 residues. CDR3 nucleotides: TGCGCCAGCAGCCAAGAATACCCGGGGTCCCTCCACTTT. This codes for CASSQEYPGSLHF.

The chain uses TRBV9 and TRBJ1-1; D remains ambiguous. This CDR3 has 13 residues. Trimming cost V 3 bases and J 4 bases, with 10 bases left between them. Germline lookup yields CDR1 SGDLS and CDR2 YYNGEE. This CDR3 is CASSGRWGTEAFF. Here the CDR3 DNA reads TGTGCCAGCAGCGGCCGCTGGGGCACTGAAGCTTTCTTT.

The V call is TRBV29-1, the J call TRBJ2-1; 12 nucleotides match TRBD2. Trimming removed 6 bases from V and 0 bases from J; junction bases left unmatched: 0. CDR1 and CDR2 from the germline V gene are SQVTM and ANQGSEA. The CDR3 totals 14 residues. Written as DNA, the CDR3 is TGCAGCGTGACTAGCGGGAGCTCCTACAATGAGCAGTTCTTC. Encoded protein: CSVTSGSSYNEQFF.

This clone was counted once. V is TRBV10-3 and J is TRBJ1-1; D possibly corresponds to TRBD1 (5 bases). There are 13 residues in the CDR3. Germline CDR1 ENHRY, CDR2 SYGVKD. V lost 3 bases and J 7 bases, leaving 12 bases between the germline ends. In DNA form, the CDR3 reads TGTGCCATCAGTGAATACCTAGGGGTTGAAGCTTTCTTT. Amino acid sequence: CAISEYLGVEAFF.

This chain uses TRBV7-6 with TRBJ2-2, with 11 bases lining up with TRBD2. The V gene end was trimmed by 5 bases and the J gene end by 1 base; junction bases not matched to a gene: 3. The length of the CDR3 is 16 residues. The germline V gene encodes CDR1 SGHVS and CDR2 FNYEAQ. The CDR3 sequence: CASSPTSGKNTGELFF. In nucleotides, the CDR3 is TGTGCCAGCAGCCCGACTAGCGGGAAGAACACCGGGGAGCTGTTTTTT.

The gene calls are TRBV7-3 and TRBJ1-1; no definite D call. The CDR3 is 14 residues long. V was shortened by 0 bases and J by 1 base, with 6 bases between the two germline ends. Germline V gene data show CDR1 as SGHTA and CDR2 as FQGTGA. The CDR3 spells CASSLTLANTEAFF. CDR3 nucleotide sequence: TGTGCCAGCAGCTTAACCTTGGCGAACACTGAAGCTTTCTTT.

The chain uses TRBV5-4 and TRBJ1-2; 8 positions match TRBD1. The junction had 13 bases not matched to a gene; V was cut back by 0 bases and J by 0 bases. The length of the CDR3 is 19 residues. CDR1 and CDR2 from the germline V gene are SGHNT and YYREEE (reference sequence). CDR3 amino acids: CASSLVAVGTGRTNYGYTF. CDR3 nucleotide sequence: TGTGCCAGCAGCTTGGTGGCCGTGGGGACAGGAAGGACTAACTATGGCTACACCTTC.

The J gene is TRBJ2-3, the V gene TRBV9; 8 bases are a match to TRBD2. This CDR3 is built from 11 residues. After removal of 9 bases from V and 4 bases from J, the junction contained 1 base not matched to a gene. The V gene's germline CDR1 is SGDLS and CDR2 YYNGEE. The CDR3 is CATGGADTQYF. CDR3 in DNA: TGTGCCACCGGGGGGGCAGATACGCAGTATTTT.

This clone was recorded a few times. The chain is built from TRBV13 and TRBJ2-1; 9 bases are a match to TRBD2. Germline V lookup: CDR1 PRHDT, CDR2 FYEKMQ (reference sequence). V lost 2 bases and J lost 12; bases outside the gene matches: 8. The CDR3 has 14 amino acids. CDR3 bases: TGTGCCAGCAGCTTACGTCCTAGCGGGGTAGGGCAGTTCTTC. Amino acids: CASSLRPSGVGQFF.

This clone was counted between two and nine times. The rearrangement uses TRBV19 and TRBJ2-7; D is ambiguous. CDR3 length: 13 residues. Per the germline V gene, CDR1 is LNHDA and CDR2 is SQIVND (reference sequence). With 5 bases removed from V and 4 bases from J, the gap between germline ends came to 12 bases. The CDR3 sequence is CASSAGPQYEQYF. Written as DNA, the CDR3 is TGTGCCAGTAGTGCCGGGCCACAGTACGAGCAGTACTTC.

CDR3 in amino acids: CATRRGQRAYNEQFF. The CDR3, as DNA: TGTGCCACCAGAAGGGGACAGAGGGCCTACAATGAGCAGTTCTTC. V gene TRBV11-3 combines with J gene TRBJ2-1; TRBD1 agrees at 7 bases. J gave up 2 bases and V 10 bases, and 11 bases lay outside the gene matches. In germline, CDR1 is SGHNT, CDR2 YENEEA. The CDR3 spans 15 residues.

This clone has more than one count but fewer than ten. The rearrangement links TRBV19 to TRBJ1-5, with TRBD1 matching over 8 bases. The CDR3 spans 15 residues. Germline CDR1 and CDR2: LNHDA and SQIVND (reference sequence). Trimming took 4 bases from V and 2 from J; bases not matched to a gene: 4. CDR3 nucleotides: TGTGCCAGTAGTAAACAGGGGGAGGGCAATCAGCCCCAGCATTTT. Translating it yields CASSKQGEGNQPQHF.

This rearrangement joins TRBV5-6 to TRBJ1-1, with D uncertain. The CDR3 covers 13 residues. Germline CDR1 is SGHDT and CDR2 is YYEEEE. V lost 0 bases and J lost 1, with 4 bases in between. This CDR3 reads CASSLGGNTEAFF. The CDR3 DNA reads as TGTGCCAGCAGCTTGGGGGGGAACACTGAAGCTTTCTTT.

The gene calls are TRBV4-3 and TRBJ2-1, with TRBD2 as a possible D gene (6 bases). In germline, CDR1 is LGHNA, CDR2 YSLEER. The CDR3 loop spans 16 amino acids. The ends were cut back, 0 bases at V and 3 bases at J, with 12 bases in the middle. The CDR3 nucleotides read TGCGCCAGCAGCCAAGAGGCGGGACGTTTCTACAATGAGCAGTTCTTC. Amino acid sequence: CASSQEAGRFYNEQFF.

The CDR3 here is CASSVEQGDGYTF. CDR3 in DNA: TGTGCCAGCAGCGTAGAGCAGGGGGATGGCTACACCTTC. V gene TRBV9 combines with J gene TRBJ1-2, with TRBD1 identical over 7 bases. CDR3 size: 13 residues. The junction had 2 bases not matched to a gene; V was cut back by 0 bases and J by 6 bases. Germline CDR1 is SGDLS and CDR2 is YYNGEE.

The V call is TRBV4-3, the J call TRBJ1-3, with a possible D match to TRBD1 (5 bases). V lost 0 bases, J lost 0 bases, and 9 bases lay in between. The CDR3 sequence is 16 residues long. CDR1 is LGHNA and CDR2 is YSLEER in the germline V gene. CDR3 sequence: CASSQDSGGSGNTIYF. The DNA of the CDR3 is TGCGCCAGCAGCCAAGATTCCGGGGGCTCTGGAAACACCATATATTTT.

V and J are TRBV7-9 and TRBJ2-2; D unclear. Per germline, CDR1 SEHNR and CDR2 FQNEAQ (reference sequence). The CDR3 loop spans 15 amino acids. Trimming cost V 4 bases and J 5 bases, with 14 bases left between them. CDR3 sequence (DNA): TGTGCCAGCAGCTCCCTATCAGGAGTAACCGGGGAGCTGTTTTTT. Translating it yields CASSSLSGVTGELFF.

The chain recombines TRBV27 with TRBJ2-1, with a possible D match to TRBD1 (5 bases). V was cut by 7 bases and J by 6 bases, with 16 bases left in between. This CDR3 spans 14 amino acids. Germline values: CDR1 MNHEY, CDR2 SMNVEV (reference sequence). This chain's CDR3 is CASTTGPRVNEQFF. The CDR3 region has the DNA TGTGCCAGCACAACAGGCCCCCGGGTCAATGAGCAGTTCTTC.

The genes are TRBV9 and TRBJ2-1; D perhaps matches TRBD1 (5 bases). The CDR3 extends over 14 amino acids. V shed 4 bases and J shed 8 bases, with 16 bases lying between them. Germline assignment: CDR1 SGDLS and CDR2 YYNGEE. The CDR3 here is CASSPYKGSYEQFF. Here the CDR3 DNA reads TGTGCCAGCAGCCCTTACAAGGGGTCCTATGAGCAGTTCTTC.

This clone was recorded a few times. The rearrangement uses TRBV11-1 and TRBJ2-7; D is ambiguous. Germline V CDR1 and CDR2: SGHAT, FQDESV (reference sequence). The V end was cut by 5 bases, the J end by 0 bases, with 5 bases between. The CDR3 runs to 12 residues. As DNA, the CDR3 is TGTGCCAGCAGCAGGACCTCCTACGAGCAGTACTTC. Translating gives CASSRTSYEQYF.

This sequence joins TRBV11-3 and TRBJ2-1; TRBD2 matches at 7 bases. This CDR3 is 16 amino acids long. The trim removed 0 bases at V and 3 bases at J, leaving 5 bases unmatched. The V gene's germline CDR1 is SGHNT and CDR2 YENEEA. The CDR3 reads CASSLDGGEHYNEQFF. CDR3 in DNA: TGTGCCAGCAGCTTAGATGGGGGGGAACACTACAATGAGCAGTTCTTC.

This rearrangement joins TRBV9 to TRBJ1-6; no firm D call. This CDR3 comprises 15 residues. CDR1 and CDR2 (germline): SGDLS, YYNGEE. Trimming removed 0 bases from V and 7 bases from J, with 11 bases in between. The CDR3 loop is CASSVEGGENSPLHF. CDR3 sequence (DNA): TGTGCCAGCAGCGTAGAGGGAGGCGAGAATTCACCCCTCCACTTT.

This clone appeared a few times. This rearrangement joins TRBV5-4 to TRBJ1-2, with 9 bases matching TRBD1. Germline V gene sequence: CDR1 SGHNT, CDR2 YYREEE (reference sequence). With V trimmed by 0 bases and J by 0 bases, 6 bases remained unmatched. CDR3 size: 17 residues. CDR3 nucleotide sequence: TGTGCCAGCAGCTTGGTAGGACAGGGGCCGACTAACTATGGCTACACCTTC. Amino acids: CASSLVGQGPTNYGYTF.

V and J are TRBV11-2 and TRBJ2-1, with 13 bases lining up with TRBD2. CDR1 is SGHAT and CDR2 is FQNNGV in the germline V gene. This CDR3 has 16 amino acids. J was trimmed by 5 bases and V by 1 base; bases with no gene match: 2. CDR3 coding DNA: TGTGCCAGCAGCTTAGGGGGACTAGCGGGACACAATGAGCAGTTCTTC. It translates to CASSLGGLAGHNEQFF.

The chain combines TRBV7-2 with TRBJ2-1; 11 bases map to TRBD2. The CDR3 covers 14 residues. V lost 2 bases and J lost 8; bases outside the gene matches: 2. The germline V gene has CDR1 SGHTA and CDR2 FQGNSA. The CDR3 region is CASSLKLAGDEQFF. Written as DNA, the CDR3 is TGTGCCAGCAGCTTAAAACTAGCGGGAGATGAGCAGTTCTTC.

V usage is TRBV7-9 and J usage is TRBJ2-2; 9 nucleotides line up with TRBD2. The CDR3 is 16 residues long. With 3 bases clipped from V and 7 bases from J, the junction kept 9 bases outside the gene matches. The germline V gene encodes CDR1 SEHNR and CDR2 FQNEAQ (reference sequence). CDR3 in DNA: TGTGCCAGCAGCTTCCCACCGGGACTAGCTGGCGGGGAGCTGTTTTTT. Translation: CASSFPPGLAGGELFF.

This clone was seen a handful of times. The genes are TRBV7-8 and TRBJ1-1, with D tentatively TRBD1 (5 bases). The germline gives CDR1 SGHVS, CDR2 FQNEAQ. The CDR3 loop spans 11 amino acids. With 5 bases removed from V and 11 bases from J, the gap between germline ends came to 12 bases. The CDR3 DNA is TGTGCCAGCAGCACCGGGGGGTTCGCTTTCTTT. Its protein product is CASSTGGFAFF.

The CDR3 loop reads CASSLGGGSYEQYF. The DNA for the CDR3 is TGTGCCAGCAGCTTAGGCGGGGGCTCCTACGAGCAGTACTTC. This sequence joins TRBV11-2 and TRBJ2-7, with 7 nucleotides matching TRBD2. The germline gives CDR1 SGHAT, CDR2 FQNNGV. The CDR3 is made up of 14 amino acids. Germline trimming cut 1 base from V and 0 bases from J; bases unmatched to any gene: 0.

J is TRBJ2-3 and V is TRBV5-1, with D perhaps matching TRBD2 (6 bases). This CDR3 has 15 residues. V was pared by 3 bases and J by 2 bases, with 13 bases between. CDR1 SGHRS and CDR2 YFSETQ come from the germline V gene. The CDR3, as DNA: TGCGCCAGCAGCTCTCGCGGGGCCTTCACAGATACGCAGTATTTT. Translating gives CASSSRGAFTDTQYF.